This TCR beta chain is drawn from a study of T cell responses to AZD1222 COVID-19 vaccine. On the study more broadly: Second-dose recipients at about 4 or about 12 weeks were treated as one pooled group. Study-level results: A reported finding is that nearly half of spike-specific TCRs target unmutated variant regions. Spike-specific TCR repertoires showed rising breadth and depth after two AZD1222 doses. Baseline seropositives among AZD1222 recipients totaled only five or six.

Here immunoSEQ multiplex PCR was the method, and the copy in TCRdb shows in-frame clones only, minus some. The sample lists 110,000 to 150,000 clones, approximately 83% occurring once. As regards this clone: The antigen is unknown.

V gave up 6 bases and J gave up 9 bases; unmatched junction bases: 13. CDR1 SGHAT and CDR2 FQNNGV come from the germline V gene. CDR3 length: 16 amino acids. This chain connects TRBV11-2 to TRBJ2-1; TRBD2 matches at 11 bases. The specimen comprised peripheral blood, sampled on day 0 of AZD1222 vaccination. This clonotype was sampled from an adult in good health. The CDR3 reads CASRPLASGRQGEQFF. The CDR3 region has the DNA TGTGCCAGCAGACCACTGGCTAGCGGGAGGCAGGGTGAGCAGTTCTTC.